This T cell receptor beta chain came from a study of CD8 T cells in ankylosing spondylitis (dated by TCRdb to about 2017). The study in broad terms: The study set out to find disease-linked TCR variants by profiling T cell receptor beta repertoires in ankylosing spondylitis patients and healthy donors. The full study cohort was made up of about 25 ankylosing spondylitis patients and more than 90 healthy donors. Peripheral blood was sampled, and synovial fluid was additionally collected from ankylosing spondylitis patients. Overall study outcomes, separate from this receptor: According to the report, matched synovial fluid samples from ankylosing spondylitis patients were significantly enriched for the disease-linked clones. A TCR beta motif of 7 or 8 highly homologous amino acid variants appeared characteristic of blood from ankylosing spondylitis patients. Some motif variants were previously reported in synovial fluid and blood of reactive arthritis patients, suggesting common disease-initiation mechanisms. The disease-linked clones had a CD8+ phenotype and were found at relatively low frequencies in peripheral blood.

This clonotype was detected ten times or more. Its antigen target is currently unknown. Per-base qualities were not stored, and no clone one base away is much larger. Sequencing took place on an Illumina HiSeq 2500. Quantitative 5'-RACE with molecular barcodes was used to prepare TCR beta libraries. Turning to the authors' computational methods: To identify disease-linked TCR variants, a new computational method was used, one built on a probabilistic model of VDJ rearrangement. TCRdb passed the public sequencing reads through fastp at Q25 and MiXCR, retaining productive beta sequences. Entries that share a CDR3 protein sequence are merged under the most common genes and DNA. V and J calls and clone size were set by TCRdb, not the authors. Recorded for this sample are around 210,000 distinct CDR3 sequences; approximately 7.6% of them occurred a single time. More than 4.5% of the sample comes from the top ten.

The CDR3, cysteine through phenylalanine, is 12 amino acids long. The only DNA kept is the CDR3, 36 bases in frame from the first base. The germline V gene (reference sequence) supplies CDR1 GTSNPN and CDR2 SVGIG. The junction carries 4 bases between V and J, which are trimmed by 1 base and 3 bases respectively. The chain links TRBV30 with TRBJ2-1; the D gene identity is not certain. The receptor was isolated from a female donor with ankylosing spondylitis or in good health (not recorded which). The source material was blood, either unsorted or a sorted T cell fraction (not recorded which). The CDR3 is CAWSGDYNEQFF. DNA sequence: TGTGCCTGGAGTGGTGACTACAATGAGCAGTTCTTC.